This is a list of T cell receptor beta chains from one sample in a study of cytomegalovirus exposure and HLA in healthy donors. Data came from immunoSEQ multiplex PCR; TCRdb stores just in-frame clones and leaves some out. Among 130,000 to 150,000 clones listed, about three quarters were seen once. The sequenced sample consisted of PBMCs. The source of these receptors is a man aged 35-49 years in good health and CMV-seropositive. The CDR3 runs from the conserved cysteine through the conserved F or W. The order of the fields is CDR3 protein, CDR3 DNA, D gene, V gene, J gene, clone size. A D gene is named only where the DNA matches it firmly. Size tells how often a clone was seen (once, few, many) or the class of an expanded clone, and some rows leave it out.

CDR3: CASSYSRADTQYF; DNA: TGTGCCAGCAGTTACTCGAGGGCAGATACGCAGTATTTT; D: .; V: TRBV6-5; J: TRBJ2-3; size: .
CDR3: CASSLAAGQGTGYTF; DNA: TGCGCCAGCAGCTTGGCTGCGGGACAGGGGACTGGCTACACCTTC; D: TRBD1; V: TRBV5-1; J: TRBJ1-2; size: few
CDR3: CATTSGVVTEAFF; DNA: TGTGCCACTACCTCAGGGGTAGTCACTGAAGCTTTCTTT; D: .; V: TRBV6-5; J: TRBJ1-1; size: once
CDR3: CASIASHVGVNQPQHF; DNA: TGTGCCAGTATAGCATCTCATGTCGGCGTCAATCAGCCCCAGCATTTT; D: .; V: TRBV19; J: TRBJ1-5; size: .
CDR3: CASSLGSGGQETQYF; DNA: TGTGCCAGCAGTTTAGGGTCGGGGGGCCAAGAGACCCAGTACTTC; D: TRBD2; V: TRBV27; J: TRBJ2-5; size: .
CDR3: CASSLAGETQYF; DNA: TGTGCCAGCAGCTTGGCCGGGGAGACCCAGTACTTC; D: .; V: TRBV5-5; J: TRBJ2-5; size: once
CDR3: CASSKPGQGNQPQHF; DNA: TGTGCCAGCAGTAAGCCGGGACAGGGCAATCAGCCCCAGCATTTT; D: TRBD1; V: TRBV6-6; J: TRBJ1-5; size: few
CDR3: CASSLAANSYEQYF; DNA: TGTGCCAGCAGCTTAGCGGCTAACTCCTACGAGCAGTACTTC; D: .; V: TRBV6-5; J: TRBJ2-7; size: .
CDR3: CASSFWRGSHTEAFF; DNA: TGTGCCAGCAGCTTTTGGAGGGGTAGTCACACTGAAGCTTTCTTT; D: .; V: TRBV7-9; J: TRBJ1-1; size: .
CDR3: CASSYSIAREETQYF; DNA: TGTGCCAGCAGTTACTCGATAGCTAGAGAAGAGACCCAGTACTTC; D: .; V: TRBV6-5; J: TRBJ2-5; size: .
CDR3: CASSLQGANTEAFF; DNA: TGTGCCAGCAGCTTACAGGGGGCGAACACTGAAGCTTTCTTT; D: TRBD1; V: TRBV7-9; J: TRBJ1-1; size: few
CDR3: CAISDLGTASGNTIYF; DNA: TGTGCCATCAGTGACCTAGGGACAGCCTCTGGAAACACCATATATTTT; D: TRBD1; V: TRBV10-3; J: TRBJ1-3; size: .
CDR3: CASSLESAGTSVDQETQYF; DNA: TGTGCCAGCAGCTTGGAGTCAGCCGGGACTAGCGTAGACCAAGAGACCCAGTACTTC; D: TRBD2; V: TRBV5-4; J: TRBJ2-5; size: few
CDR3: CASSPGTGGEETQYF; DNA: TGCGCCAGCAGCCCTGGGACAGGGGGAGAAGAGACCCAGTACTTC; D: TRBD1; V: TRBV5-1; J: TRBJ2-5; size: .
CDR3: CASRPPLRDRVYEQYF; DNA: TGTGCCAGCAGACCCCCCCTCCGGGACAGGGTCTACGAGCAGTACTTC; D: TRBD1; V: TRBV7-2; J: TRBJ2-7; size: .
CDR3: CASSPRQGIDEKLFF; DNA: TGTGCCAGCAGCCCACGACAGGGGATTGATGAAAAACTGTTTTTT; D: TRBD1; V: TRBV7-6; J: TRBJ1-4; size: .
CDR3: CAWSDIVLVRYTF; DNA: TGTGCCTGGAGTGACATCGTGCTGGTCCGCTACACCTTC; D: .; V: TRBV30; J: TRBJ1-2; size: few
CDR3: CASSIGSLQDRDSNQPQHF; DNA: TGTGCCAGTAGTATAGGGAGTCTCCAAGACAGGGATAGCAATCAGCCCCAGCATTTT; D: TRBD1; V: TRBV19; J: TRBJ1-5; size: .
CDR3: CASSLGPTGVGSPLHF; DNA: TGTGCCAGCAGCTTAGGGCCCACAGGGGTAGGGTCACCCCTCCACTTT; D: TRBD1; V: TRBV7-2; J: TRBJ1-6; size: .
CDR3: CASSIRLGADTSPLHF; DNA: TGTGCCAGTAGTATCCGCCTGGGGGCAGATACCTCACCCCTCCACTTT; D: .; V: TRBV19; J: TRBJ1-6; size: .
CDR3: CASSLRVGGQGDNGYTF; DNA: TGTGCCAGCAGCTTAAGAGTAGGCGGACAGGGGGATAATGGCTACACCTTC; D: TRBD1; V: TRBV7-3; J: TRBJ1-2; size: .
CDR3: CASSLGQPYGYTF; DNA: TGTGCCAGCAGCTTGGGACAGCCCTATGGCTACACCTTC; D: TRBD1; V: TRBV9; J: TRBJ1-2; size: .
CDR3: CASSRQGSGNQPQHF; DNA: TGTGCCAGTAGTAGGCAGGGTTCGGGCAATCAGCCCCAGCATTTT; D: .; V: TRBV19; J: TRBJ1-5; size: .
CDR3: CASSSSGSNYGYTF; DNA: TGTGCCAGCAGTTCCTCAGGGTCGAACTATGGCTACACCTTC; D: .; V: TRBV28; J: TRBJ1-2; size: .
CDR3: CASSLRRGVGSNQPQHF; DNA: TGTGCCAGCAGTTTGCGCAGGGGGGTTGGGAGCAATCAGCCCCAGCATTTT; D: TRBD1; V: TRBV27; J: TRBJ1-5; size: few
CDR3: CASSQRTTLESGGELFF; DNA: TGTGCCAGCAGCCAGCGGACTACCCTTGAGTCGGGCGGGGAGCTGTTTTTT; D: .; V: TRBV4-2; J: TRBJ2-2; size: .
CDR3: CASSSTGVGGDTQYF; DNA: TGTGCCAGCTCATCCACAGGGGTTGGGGGAGATACGCAGTATTTT; D: TRBD1; V: TRBV18; J: TRBJ2-3; size: .
CDR3: CASSPGLAGVYEQYF; DNA: TGTGCCAGCAGCCCCGGACTAGCGGGAGTCTACGAGCAGTACTTC; D: TRBD2; V: TRBV7-2; J: TRBJ2-7; size: .
CDR3: CASSWTGGGNTIYF; DNA: TGTGCCAGCAGTTGGACAGGCGGTGGAAACACCATATATTTT; D: TRBD1; V: TRBV28; J: TRBJ1-3; size: .
CDR3: CASSISHDRAEAFF; DNA: TGTGCCAGTAGTATATCCCACGACAGGGCTGAAGCTTTCTTT; D: TRBD1; V: TRBV19; J: TRBJ1-1; size: .
CDR3: CASRQTRWDRDTEAFF; DNA: TGTGCCAGCAGACAGACTAGGTGGGACAGGGACACTGAAGCTTTCTTT; D: TRBD1; V: TRBV11-2; J: TRBJ1-1; size: .
CDR3: CASSQVGTDGTEAFF; DNA: TGTGCCAGCAGCCAAGTAGGGACAGACGGAACTGAAGCTTTCTTT; D: TRBD1; V: TRBV4-2; J: TRBJ1-1; size: .
CDR3: CASSLQRRSYNEQFF; DNA: TGTGCCAGCAGCTTGCAGAGGCGCTCCTACAATGAGCAGTTCTTC; D: .; V: TRBV5-4; J: TRBJ2-1; size: few
CDR3: CASSPVAAGGFADTQYF; DNA: TGTGCCAGCAGCCCCGTGGCCGCAGGGGGGTTCGCAGATACGCAGTATTTT; D: .; V: TRBV5-8; J: TRBJ2-3; size: .
CDR3: CASSRSWNTEAFF; DNA: TGTGCCAGTAGTCGGAGCTGGAACACTGAAGCTTTCTTT; D: .; V: TRBV19; J: TRBJ1-1; size: .
CDR3: CASSIDPPGQLLRTRNQPQHF; DNA: TGTGCCAGTAGTATAGACCCCCCGGGACAACTTCTTCGAACACGCAATCAGCCCCAGCATTTT; D: .; V: TRBV19; J: TRBJ1-5; size: .
CDR3: CASSVVQGGTEAFF; DNA: TGTGCCAGCAGCGTAGTACAGGGTGGCACTGAAGCTTTCTTT; D: .; V: TRBV9; J: TRBJ1-1; size: .
CDR3: CASSSQGTETQYF; DNA: TGTGCCAGCAGCTCCCAGGGAACTGAGACCCAGTACTTC; D: .; V: TRBV9; J: TRBJ2-5; size: .
CDR3: CASSPPTGQSRRNTIYF; DNA: TGTGCCAGCAGTCCCCCGACAGGGCAAAGTCGTAGAAACACCATATATTTT; D: TRBD1; V: TRBV28; J: TRBJ1-3; size: .
CDR3: CASSWKGQGFNTGELFF; DNA: TGCGCCAGCAGCTGGAAGGGCCAGGGGTTCAACACCGGGGAGCTGTTTTTT; D: .; V: TRBV5-1; J: TRBJ2-2; size: .
CDR3: CASSERGSTDTQYF; DNA: TGCGCCAGCAGTGAGCGGGGGAGCACAGATACGCAGTATTTT; D: .; V: TRBV10-2; J: TRBJ2-3; size: .
CDR3: CAISERGLVETQYF; DNA: TGTGCCATCAGTGAGCGCGGGTTGGTGGAGACCCAGTACTTC; D: .; V: TRBV10-3; J: TRBJ2-5; size: .
CDR3: CASSQDSLAESTDTQYF; DNA: TGTGCCAGCAGCCAAGATTCACTAGCGGAAAGCACAGATACGCAGTATTTT; D: TRBD2; V: TRBV5-5; J: TRBJ2-3; size: few
CDR3: CASRTGASGKIEQYF; DNA: TGTGCCAGCAGAACCGGGGCTAGCGGGAAGATTGAGCAGTACTTC; D: TRBD2; V: TRBV6-5; J: TRBJ2-5; size: .
CDR3: CASSQEGARTDTQYF; DNA: TGTGCCAGCAGCCAAGAGGGAGCTAGGACAGATACGCAGTATTTT; D: .; V: TRBV4-2; J: TRBJ2-3; size: few
CDR3: CASSEGGEKLFF; DNA: TGCGCCAGCAGTGAAGGGGGTGAAAAACTGTTTTTT; D: .; V: TRBV10-1; J: TRBJ1-4; size: .
CDR3: CASSQVTGNTEAFF; DNA: TGCGCCAGCAGCCAGGTGACAGGGAACACTGAAGCTTTCTTT; D: .; V: TRBV4-3; J: TRBJ1-1; size: few